The rows below give T cell receptor beta chains drawn from one sample of a study of T cells after yellow fever vaccination. Each CDR3 protein is one row after TCRdb ran MiXCR on the 5' RACE reads. The sample holds about 320,000 distinct CDR3 sequences, 4% to 5.5% seen once. The source material was PBMCs, sampled 15 days after the yellow fever booster vaccination. These receptor sequences come from a man in his late teens or twenties who received the YFV17D yellow fever vaccine. Both conserved end residues are part of each CDR3. Fields, in order: clone size, V gene, J gene, D gene, CDR3 protein, CDR3 DNA. A D gene is named only where the DNA matches it firmly. Some rows mark clone size as missing; the rest say once, few, many or name a class of expanded clone.

many	TRBV27	TRBJ2-1	TRBD2	CASLFVAGAYNEQFF	TGTGCCAGCCTCTTTGTAGCGGGGGCCTACAATGAGCAGTTCTTC
many	TRBV5-1	TRBJ2-1	TRBD2	CASSLASGSYNEQFF	TGCGCCAGCAGCTTGGCTAGCGGGAGCTACAATGAGCAGTTCTTC
few	TRBV4-2	TRBJ2-5	TRBD2	CASKQAGGQETQYF	TGTGCCAGCAAACAAGCGGGGGGGCAAGAGACCCAGTACTTC
few	TRBV30	TRBJ2-4	-	CAWSGGTGNIQYF	TGTGCCTGGTCGGGTGGGACGGGAAACATTCAGTACTTC
-	TRBV6-6	TRBJ1-6	-	CASWEEVGYNSPLHF	TGTGCCAGTTGGGAGGAAGTGGGATATAATTCACCCCTCCACTTT
many	TRBV5-1	TRBJ1-1	-	CASTTDGGLLAFF	TGCGCCAGCACAACGGACGGCGGCCTGTTAGCTTTCTTT
-	TRBV18	TRBJ2-6	TRBD1	CASSAQRQGASGANVLTF	TGTGCCAGCTCAGCACAGAGACAGGGGGCCTCTGGGGCCAACGTCCTGACTTTC
-	TRBV9	TRBJ1-4	-	CASSVRPNEKLFF	TGTGCCAGCAGCGTCCGCCCGAATGAAAAACTGTTTTTT
-	TRBV5-5	TRBJ2-2	-	CASSRTPGTHMNTGELFF	TGTGCCAGCAGCCGAACCCCCGGGACACACATGAACACCGGGGAGCTGTTTTTT
many	TRBV12-3/TRBV12-4	TRBJ2-5	TRBD2	CASSFFGGGETQYF	TGTGCCAGCAGTTTTTTTGGCGGGGGTGAGACCCAGTACTTC
many	TRBV2	TRBJ1-3	-	CASSEVRSSGNTIYF	TGTGCCAGCAGTGAAGTCCGGAGCTCTGGAAACACCATATATTTT
few	TRBV7-6	TRBJ2-1	-	CASSARQVSSYNEQFF	TGTGCCAGCAGCGCGCGACAGGTCAGCTCCTACAATGAGCAGTTCTTC
-	TRBV16	TRBJ1-6	TRBD1	CASSQRGTGNSPLHF	TGTGCCAGCAGCCAACGTGGGACAGGGAATTCACCCCTCCACTTT
many	TRBV7-9	TRBJ2-5	-	CASSFWTYLETQYF	TGTGCCAGCAGCTTTTGGACGTACTTAGAGACCCAGTACTTC
many	TRBV6-1	TRBJ1-1	TRBD1	CASSSGTGMVAEAFF	TGTGCCAGCAGTTCCGGGACAGGGATGGTCGCTGAAGCTTTCTTT
many	TRBV18	TRBJ2-3	-	CASSTTGSTRDTQYF	TGTGCCAGCTCAACAACAGGGTCAACCCGAGATACGCAGTATTTT
-	TRBV5-1	TRBJ1-1	TRBD1	CASSLGDRGYGTEAFF	TGCGCCAGCAGCTTGGGGGACAGGGGTTATGGCACTGAAGCTTTCTTT
-	TRBV5-4	TRBJ2-1	-	CASSLALLPPNEQFF	TGTGCCAGCAGCTTGGCCCTACTGCCACCGAATGAGCAGTTCTTC
many	TRBV7-8	TRBJ2-7	-	CASNLAGGARDEQYF	TGTGCCAGCAACCTCGCTGGGGGGGCCCGTGACGAGCAGTACTTC
many	TRBV5-1	TRBJ2-2	-	CASSYLAPTANTGELFF	TGCGCCAGCAGCTACCTAGCGCCTACCGCGAACACCGGGGAGCTGTTTTTT
many	TRBV5-6	TRBJ2-5	-	CASSFSAGRETQYF	TGTGCCAGCAGCTTTTCTGCAGGGAGAGAGACCCAGTACTTC
-	TRBV3-1	TRBJ1-1	TRBD1	CASGQARVNTEAFF	TGTGCCAGCGGACAGGCTAGGGTGAACACTGAAGCTTTCTTT
many	TRBV5-1	TRBJ2-7	-	CASSLIGYEQYF	TGCGCCAGCAGCTTGATTGGCTACGAGCAGTACTTC
-	TRBV5-1	TRBJ1-3	-	CASSLPDRLGNTIYF	TGCGCCAGCAGCTTGCCCGACAGGCTCGGAAACACCATATATTTT
few	TRBV18	TRBJ2-3	-	CASSPFPGRSTDTQYF	TGTGCCAGCTCACCTTTCCCAGGGCGAAGCACAGATACGCAGTATTTT
-	TRBV4-1	TRBJ2-5	TRBD1	CASSPRPGTGVQETQYF	TGCGCCAGCAGCCCTCGTCCCGGGACAGGGGTTCAAGAGACCCAGTACTTC
-	TRBV30	TRBJ1-5	-	CAWSKGLEQPQHF	TGTGCCTGGAGCAAGGGTTTGGAGCAGCCCCAGCATTTT
many	TRBV15	TRBJ2-1	-	CATSRDSDEQFF	TGTGCCACCAGCAGAGATTCGGATGAGCAGTTCTTC
few	TRBV6-1	TRBJ1-4	-	CASSEALARGGKLFF	TGTGCCAGCAGTGAAGCGCTAGCCCGCGGGGGAAAACTGTTTTTT
-	TRBV24-1	TRBJ1-2	-	CATSAGEGVDYGYTF	TGTGCCACCAGTGCAGGGGAGGGAGTCGACTATGGCTACACCTTC
few	TRBV15	TRBJ1-2	-	CATSPGTLGDGYTF	TGTGCCACCAGCCCCGGGACACTCGGGGATGGCTACACCTTC
many	TRBV5-1	TRBJ2-6	-	CASSLWGGSGANVLTF	TGCGCCAGCAGCTTGTGGGGCGGCTCTGGGGCCAACGTCCTGACTTTC
many	TRBV15	TRBJ2-5	-	CATSRAGTSVETQYF	TGTGCCACCAGCAGGGCCGGGACAAGTGTAGAGACCCAGTACTTC
-	TRBV28	TRBJ1-2	TRBD1	CASSPTQGVGYTF	TGTGCCAGCAGCCCCACGCAGGGGGTTGGCTACACCTTC
-	TRBV7-8	TRBJ1-2	-	CASTPRRVIYGYTF	TGTGCCAGCACCCCTCGGCGAGTGATCTATGGCTACACCTTC
few	TRBV5-1	TRBJ1-1	-	CASSLTTGVNTEAFF	TGCGCCAGCAGCTTGACGACAGGAGTGAACACTGAAGCTTTCTTT
few	TRBV9	TRBJ2-1	-	CASSGFGSYNEQFF	TGTGCCAGCAGCGGATTCGGGTCCTACAATGAGCAGTTCTTC
-	TRBV7-9	TRBJ1-1	-	CASSLMAGTASGTGAFF	TGTGCCAGCAGCTTAATGGCGGGTACCGCATCAGGGACGGGAGCTTTCTTT
many	TRBV7-9	TRBJ1-5	TRBD1	CASGGTGGQGNQPQHF	TGTGCCAGCGGCGGGACAGGGGGCCAGGGCAATCAGCCCCAGCATTTT
-	TRBV4-3	TRBJ2-4	TRBD2	CASSLRTSGGSGQDIQYF	TGCGCCAGCAGCCTGCGGACTAGCGGGGGGTCCGGTCAGGACATTCAGTACTTC
many	TRBV20-1	TRBJ2-1	TRBD2	CSAPPRTSDAEQFF	TGCAGTGCCCCTCCGAGGACTAGCGATGCTGAGCAGTTCTTC
many	TRBV7-2	TRBJ2-3	TRBD2	CASRIAGSTDTQYF	TGTGCCAGCCGAATAGCGGGAAGCACAGATACGCAGTATTTT
-	TRBV20-1	TRBJ1-4	-	CSARSGPLNEKLFF	TGCAGTGCTAGATCCGGACCCCTTAATGAAAAACTGTTTTTT
few	TRBV7-9	TRBJ2-5	-	CASSLTGNGETQYF	TGTGCCAGCAGCTTAACTGGGAATGGGGAGACCCAGTACTTC
-	TRBV18	TRBJ2-7	-	CASSPRGGGTYEQYF	TGTGCCAGCTCTCCTCGGGGAGGGGGAACCTACGAGCAGTACTTC
-	TRBV30	TRBJ2-3	TRBD2	CAWSVSGGSADTQYF	TGTGCCTGGAGTGTAAGCGGGGGTAGTGCAGATACGCAGTATTTT
many	TRBV7-2	TRBJ2-3	TRBD2	CASSSRTSGGADTQYF	TGTGCCAGCAGCTCCCGGACTAGCGGGGGTGCAGATACGCAGTATTTT
many	TRBV30	TRBJ1-6	TRBD1	CARRAGGNSPLHF	TGTGCCCGACGGGCAGGGGGTAATTCACCCCTCCACTTT
few	TRBV2	TRBJ2-1	-	CASSGRLTSYNEQFF	TGTGCCAGCAGTGGGCGCCTAACTAGCTACAATGAGCAGTTCTTC
many	TRBV4-1	TRBJ1-2	-	CASSQVGPVGYTF	TGCGCCAGCAGCCAAGTCGGGCCAGTAGGCTACACCTTC